This TCR beta chain emerged from a study of T cell responses to AZD1222 COVID-19 vaccine. Study-wide findings and caveats: Clonal diversity was possibly underestimated, and white British individuals and females predominated among donors. Spike-wide vaccine-associated CD4 TCRs dominated at 160-218 and 743-854.

A remark on this clone: Its target is not known.

Measured with immunoSEQ multiplex PCR; TCRdb has only the in-frame clones, and not every one. The sample shows some 200,000 clones, 88% of them seen only once. V was trimmed by 3 bases and J by 1 base, leaving 5 bases between them. The CDR3 length is 12 residues. Looked up from germline, CDR1 is SQVTM and CDR2 is ANQGSEA. The sample in question was peripheral blood, obtained 28 days after the second AZD1222 dose. The receptor was derived from an adult who received the AZD1222 COVID-19 vaccine. The chain recombines TRBV29-1 with TRBJ2-3, with D unclear. The CDR3 DNA reads TGCAGCGTTGAGGCAGGCACAGATACGCAGTATTTT. Protein: CSVEAGTDTQYF.